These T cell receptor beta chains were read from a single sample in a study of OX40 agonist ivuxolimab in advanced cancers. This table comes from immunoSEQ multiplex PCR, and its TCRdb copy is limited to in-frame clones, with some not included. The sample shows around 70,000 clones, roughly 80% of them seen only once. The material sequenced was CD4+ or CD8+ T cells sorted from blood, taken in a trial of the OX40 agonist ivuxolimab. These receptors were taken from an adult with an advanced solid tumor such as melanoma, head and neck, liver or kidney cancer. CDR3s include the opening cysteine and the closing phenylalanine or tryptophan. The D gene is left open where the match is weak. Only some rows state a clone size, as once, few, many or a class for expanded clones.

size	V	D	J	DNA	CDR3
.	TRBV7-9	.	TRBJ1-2	TGTGCCAGCAGCCGTGTAGACTATGGCTACACCTTC	CASSRVDYGYTF
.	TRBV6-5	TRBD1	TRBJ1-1	TGTGCCAGCAGTTATTCCCCGGGACAGGGGGAAGCTTTCTTT	CASSYSPGQGEAFF
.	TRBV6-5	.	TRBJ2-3	TGTGCCAGCAGAGCAAGGGCTCTGGGCACAGATACGCAGTATTTT	CASRARALGTDTQYF
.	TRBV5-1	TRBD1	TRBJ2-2	TGCGCCAGCAGCTTTTTTACCGGGTCAGGGGGCATGAACACCGGGGAGCTGTTTTTT	CASSFFTGSGGMNTGELFF
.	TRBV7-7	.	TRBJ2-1	TGTGCCAGCAGCATACTAGTCTCCCCCTACAATGAGCAGTTCTTC	CASSILVSPYNEQFF
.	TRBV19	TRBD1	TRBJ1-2	TGTGCCAGTAGTATTGTTTTAGGGACAGGGGATAACTATGGCTACACCTTC	CASSIVLGTGDNYGYTF
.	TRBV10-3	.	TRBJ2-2	TGTGCCATCAGTGTTTCGCTGCTGGACACCGGGGAGCTGTTTTTT	CAISVSLLDTGELFF
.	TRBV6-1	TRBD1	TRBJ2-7	TGTGCCAGCCGGACAGGCGGGTACGAGCAGTACTTC	CASRTGGYEQYF
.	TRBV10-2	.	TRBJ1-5	TGCGCCAGCAGTGATTTCCCTCATCCTACGGATCAGCCCCAGCATTTT	CASSDFPHPTDQPQHF
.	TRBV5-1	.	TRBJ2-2	TGCGCCAGCAGCTTGGAAGGGGCGGGGACCGGGGAGCTGTTTTTT	CASSLEGAGTGELFF
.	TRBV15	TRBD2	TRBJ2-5	TGTGCCACCAGCGGCACTAGCGGGAGGTTTCGGGAGACCCAGTACTTC	CATSGTSGRFRETQYF
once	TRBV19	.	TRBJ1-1	TGTGCCAGTAGTAGTATAATGGGCAGAAGCACTGAAGCTTTCTTT	CASSSIMGRSTEAFF
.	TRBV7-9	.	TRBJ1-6	TGTGCCAGCAGCTTCGGGGGGGACTCACCCCTCCACTTT	CASSFGGDSPLHF
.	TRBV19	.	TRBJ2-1	TGTGCCAGTAGTGGGGGGAGGACGTATGAGCAGTTCTTC	CASSGGRTYEQFF
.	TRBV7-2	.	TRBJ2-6	TGTGCCAGCAGCTTAGACTCAAGCTCTGGGGCCAACGTCCTGACTTTC	CASSLDSSSGANVLTF
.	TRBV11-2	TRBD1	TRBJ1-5	TGTGCCAGCAGCTTAGTCACGGGGACAGGTTACAATCAGCCCCAGCATTTT	CASSLVTGTGYNQPQHF
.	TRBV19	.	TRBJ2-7	TGTGCCAGTAGTATAGTACTGGACTCCTACGAGCAGTACTTC	CASSIVLDSYEQYF
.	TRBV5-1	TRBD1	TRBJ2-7	TGCGCCAGCAGCTTGGACAGGGGAGATAGCGAGCAGTACTTC	CASSLDRGDSEQYF
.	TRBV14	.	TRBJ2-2	TGTGCCAGCAGCCAAGATTTAACCGGGGAGCTGTTTTTT	CASSQDLTGELFF
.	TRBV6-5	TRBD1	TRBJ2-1	TGTGCCAGCAACGAGGGACAGAGGGATGAGCAGTTCTTC	CASNEGQRDEQFF
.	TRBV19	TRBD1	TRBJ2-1	TGTGCCAGTAGTATGTCCTGGGGACAGAGCTCCTACAATGAGCAGTTCTTC	CASSMSWGQSSYNEQFF
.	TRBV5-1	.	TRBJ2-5	TGCGCCAGCAGCGTGGGAGGGGGCCGGGAGACCCAGTACTTC	CASSVGGGRETQYF
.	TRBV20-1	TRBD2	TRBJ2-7	TGCAGTGCTTTTCGGACTAGCGAGCAGTACTTC	CSAFRTSEQYF
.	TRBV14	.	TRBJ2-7	TGTGCCAGCAGCCAGATCGGGGTTAATTTCTACGAGCAGTACTTC	CASSQIGVNFYEQYF
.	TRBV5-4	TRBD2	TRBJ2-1	TGTGCCAGCAGCCGCGGGAGTGGTTCCTACAATGAGCAGTTCTTC	CASSRGSGSYNEQFF
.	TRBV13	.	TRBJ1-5	TGTGCCAGCAGCCGGGCCGGGACCGCTACCGAAATACAGCCCCAGCATTTT	CASSRAGTATEIQPQHF
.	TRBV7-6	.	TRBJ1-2	TGTGCCAGCAGCTCCCCCGCCTCGGGTAAAGGCTACACCTTC	CASSSPASGKGYTF
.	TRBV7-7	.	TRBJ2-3	TGTGCCAGCAGCCAGGAGCATAGCACAGATACGCAGTATTTT	CASSQEHSTDTQYF